One and the same sample provided the 6 T cell receptor beta chains below, sequenced in a study of monozygotic twins with inflammatory bowel disease. TCRdb re-called the 5' RACE reads; every CDR3 protein appears as one record, without DNA. The specimen's table records 330,000 or so distinct CDR3 sequences. Sequenced input: blood. Receptor source: a human donor with ulcerative colitis or Crohn's disease, or a healthy co-twin of an affected twin (not recorded which).

V is TRBV6-5 and J is TRBJ1-1; TCRdb calls TRBD1, which cannot be checked without DNA. The CDR3 extends over 17 amino acids. Germline V lookup: CDR1 MNHEY, CDR2 SVGAGI. The CDR3: CASSYGRTGGGNTEAFF.

The genes are TRBV4-1 and TRBJ2-7; TCRdb proposes TRBD2, but this gene call is untestable without DNA. The CDR3 length is 17 residues. The germline V gene has CDR1 MGHRA and CDR2 YSYEKL. The CDR3 sequence: CASSDPRAGKSSYEQYF.

The chain recombines TRBV27 with TRBJ2-5; with no DNA, the TCRdb D assignment of TRBD1 cannot be verified. The CDR3 is 13 residues long. The germline V gene encodes CDR1 MNHEY and CDR2 SMNVEV (reference sequence). CDR3 in amino acids: CASRLGGQETQYF.

The V call is TRBV7-6, the J call TRBJ2-2; TCRdb reports TRBD2, a call that lacks DNA to check it against. Germline loops: CDR1 SGHVS, CDR2 FNYEAQ. The CDR3 consists of 16 residues. The CDR3 spells CASSPSGGVMTGELFF. Together with reference TRBV7-6 and TRBJ2-2, the CDR3 gives the full variable domain: GAGVSQSPRYKVTKRGQDVALRCDPISGHVSLYWYRQALGQGPEFLTYFNYEAQQDKSGLPNDRFSAERPEGSISTLTIQRTEQRDSAMYRCASSPSGGVMTGELFFGEGSRLTVL.

The chain carries TRBV6-2 or TRBV6-3 and TRBJ2-4; TCRdb names TRBD1, which stays unverified in the absence of DNA. CDR3 length equals 20 residues. CDR1 is MNHEY, CDR2 SVGEGT, per germline. The CDR3 region is CASRPRPPGANVVGKNIQYF.

The genes are TRBV5-1 and TRBJ1-1; TCRdb returns TRBD1, unconfirmable since there is no DNA. The CDR3 runs 12 residues. CDR1 is SGHRS and CDR2 is YFSETQ in the germline V gene. The CDR3 loop reads CASSSSRDRILF.